These 26 T cell receptor beta chains share one sample of origin, sequenced in a study of radiotherapy plus CTLA-4 blockade in lung cancer. The repertoire was sequenced with immunoSEQ multiplex PCR; TCRdb's copy has only in-frame clones and lacks some. The repertoire has 55,000 to 80,000 clones, approximately 78% of them found once; the top ten carry around 7%. Sequencing was performed on peripheral blood, taken from a patient treated with radiotherapy plus ipilimumab. These TCRs come from a human donor with non-small cell lung cancer who had a complete response to radiotherapy plus ipilimumab.

This chain uses TRBV11-3 with TRBJ1-3; D perhaps matches TRBD1 (5 bases). The CDR3 is 15 residues long. Per the germline V gene, CDR1 is SGHNT and CDR2 is YENEEA. V was trimmed by 4 bases and J by 0 bases, leaving 10 bases between them. The chain's CDR3 is CASSSTGASGNTIYF. The DNA for the CDR3 is TGTGCCAGCAGCTCCACCGGGGCCTCTGGAAACACCATATATTTT.

CDR3 region: CASSQERSGIAYEQYF. For the CDR3, the DNA is TGCGCCAGCAGCCAAGAAAGATCGGGCATTGCCTACGAGCAGTACTTC. J is TRBJ2-7 and V is TRBV4-3; D unclear. The CDR3 extends over 16 amino acids. Trimming removed 0 bases from V and 2 bases from J, with 14 bases in between. From germline, CDR1 is LGHNA and CDR2 YSLEER.

The CDR3 bases are TGTGCCAGCAGCTTGGAGGACAGGGGTCGGGGCACTGAAGCTTTCTTT. It translates to CASSLEDRGRGTEAFF. This chain links TRBV5-4 with TRBJ1-1; the match to TRBD1 covers 9 bases. Germline-derived CDR1 and CDR2 are SGHNT and YYREEE (reference sequence). The junction had 7 bases not matched to a gene; V was cut back by 0 bases and J by 4 bases. The CDR3 runs to 16 residues.

The chain couples TRBV5-4 to TRBJ2-3; D ambiguous. CDR3 length: 15 amino acids. Per germline, CDR1 SGHNT and CDR2 YYREEE (reference sequence). Trimming removed 0 bases at V and 11 bases at J, with 19 bases between. The DNA of the CDR3 is TGTGCCAGCAGCTTGGACCGGGCAAACCAAAATAAGCAGTATTTT. It encodes CASSLDRANQNKQYF. Filled out from reference TRBV5-4 and TRBJ2-3, the complete variable domain reads ETGVTQSPTHLIKTRGQQVTLRCSSQSGHNTVSWYQQALGQGPQFIFQYYREEENGRGNFPPRFSGLQFPNYSSELNVNALELDDSALYLCASSLDRANQNKQYFGPGTRLTVL.

This chain uses TRBV4-1 with TRBJ1-5; D gene uncertain. This CDR3 comprises 15 residues. CDR1 is MGHRA, CDR2 YSYEKL, per germline. Between the trimmed V and J ends, which lost 4 bases and 4 bases, there was a span of 14 bases. Here the CDR3 DNA reads TGCGCCAGCAGCCGCGCTTTGACCGATAATCAGCCCCAGCATTTT. Residues: CASSRALTDNQPQHF.

This rearrangement joins TRBV4-3 to TRBJ2-5, with D perhaps being TRBD1 or TRBD2 (6 bases each). Germline V gene lookup returns CDR1 LGHNA and CDR2 YSLEER. V lost 5 bases and J lost 1, with 17 bases in between. CDR3 length: 16 amino acids. In DNA, the CDR3 is TGCGCCAGCAGCAAAATAGGAGGGACAAGCCAAGAGACCCAGTACTTC. Translating it yields CASSKIGGTSQETQYF.

The chain recombines TRBV19 with TRBJ1-1; D ambiguous. Trimming removed 11 bases from V and 1 base from J, with 17 bases in between. The CDR3 is 14 residues long. CDR1 and CDR2 (germline): LNHDA, SQIVND (reference sequence). Here the CDR3 DNA reads TGTGCCTCTTTAGGGCAGATGGGGAACACTGAAGCTTTCTTT. Translating it yields CASLGQMGNTEAFF.

This clone was detected a few times. The V gene is TRBV13, the J gene TRBJ2-5, with D possibly matching TRBD1 (5 bases). The CDR3 is 16 residues long. Germline CDR1 PRHDT, CDR2 FYEKMQ (reference sequence). V was trimmed by 1 base and J by 1 base, leaving 13 bases between them. This CDR3 is CASSLVFAGPQETQYF. The CDR3 DNA reads TGTGCCAGCAGCTTAGTGTTCGCAGGGCCCCAAGAGACCCAGTACTTC.

In its sample, this clone was seen once. The chain couples TRBV19 to TRBJ2-1; TRBD2 aligns across 13 bases. Trimming took 7 bases from V and 0 from J; bases not matched to a gene: 9. The CDR3 loop spans 18 amino acids. CDR1 and CDR2 (germline): LNHDA, SQIVND (reference sequence). This CDR3 is CASTKGTSGIPSYNEQFF. The CDR3 nucleotides read TGTGCCAGTACCAAAGGGACTAGCGGGATCCCCTCCTACAATGAGCAGTTCTTC.

The chain is built from TRBV20-1 and TRBJ2-5; D not resolved. The CDR3 sequence is 10 residues long. The V gene's germline CDR1 is DFQATT and CDR2 SNEGSKA (reference sequence). V dropped 3 bases and J dropped 4 bases, with 3 bases sitting between them. CDR3 protein: CSARVETQYF. The CDR3, as DNA: TGCAGTGCTAGGGTAGAGACCCAGTACTTC.

This chain uses TRBV4-2 with TRBJ2-1, with D unclear. The CDR3 length is 15 residues. The ends were cut back, 0 bases at V and 1 base at J, with 7 bases in the middle. The germline V gene has CDR1 LGHNA and CDR2 YNFKEQ. DNA for the CDR3: TGTGCCAGCAGCCAAGAATGGGGTTCCTACAATGAGCAGTTCTTC. Translating gives CASSQEWGSYNEQFF.

The rearrangement links TRBV7-2 to TRBJ2-7, with a possible D match to TRBD2 (5 bases). This CDR3 comprises 13 residues. With 1 base removed from V and 5 bases from J, the gap between germline ends came to 9 bases. CDR1 is SGHTA, CDR2 FQGNSA, per germline. CDR3 coding DNA: TGTGCCAGCAGCTTAGGAGGGATCCACGAGCAGTACTTC. This sequence encodes CASSLGGIHEQYF.

This chain links TRBV5-5 with TRBJ1-2, with D perhaps TRBD1 (6 bases). The germline V gene encodes CDR1 SGHKS and CDR2 YYEKEE (reference sequence). CDR3 length: 16 amino acids. Trimming stripped 4 bases from V and 4 bases from J, with 20 bases between. CDR3 in amino acids: CASSLSWGGGAYGYTF. The CDR3 bases are TGTGCCAGCAGCCTTTCCTGGGGAGGGGGAGCCTATGGCTACACCTTC.

The rearrangement uses TRBV14 and TRBJ1-1, with 8 bases aligning to TRBD1. There are 14 residues in the CDR3. Germline CDR1 is SGHDN and CDR2 is FVKESK. V shed 4 bases, J shed 8 bases, and the junction held 9 bases outside the gene matches. The CDR3 sequence: CASSPGGRQREAFF. CDR3 coding DNA: TGTGCCAGCAGCCCAGGGGGCAGGCAAAGGGAAGCTTTCTTT.

The gene calls are TRBV11-2 and TRBJ2-7; 8 bases line up with TRBD1. Germline trimming cut 7 bases from V and 2 bases from J; bases unmatched to any gene: 7. The CDR3 is 14 residues long. Germline V gene sequence: CDR1 SGHAT, CDR2 FQNNGV. CDR3 nucleotides: TGTGCCAGCATCGCTGGGACAGGCCCCTACGAGCAGTACTTC. The encoded protein is CASIAGTGPYEQYF.

The rearrangement joins TRBV6-5 to TRBJ2-3; 12 bases agree with TRBD2. With V trimmed by 5 bases and J by 8 bases, 8 bases remained unmatched. This CDR3 region has 15 residues. The germline gives CDR1 MNHEY, CDR2 SVGAGI. The CDR3 DNA sequence: TGTGCCAGCAGTACTCGACTAGCGGGAGTTTTTACGCAGTATTTT. It codes for CASSTRLAGVFTQYF.

The V call is TRBV15, the J call TRBJ1-5; weak D call: TRBD1 (5 bases). V lost 2 bases, J lost 7 bases, and 15 bases lay in between. The length of the CDR3 is 15 residues. Looked up from germline, CDR1 is LNHNV and CDR2 is YYDKDF (reference sequence). Here the CDR3 reads CATSRPDSLRQPQHF. The CDR3 DNA follows: TGTGCCACCAGCAGACCCGACAGCCTACGACAGCCCCAGCATTTT. The complete variable domain, with remaining parts taken from reference TRBV15 and TRBJ1-5, reads DAMVIQNPRYQVTQFGKPVTLSCSQTLNHNVMYWYQQKSSQAPKLLFHYYDKDFNNEADTPDNFQSRRPNTSFCFLDIRSPGLGDTAMYLCATSRPDSLRQPQHFGDGTRLSIL.

The rearrangement links TRBV14 to TRBJ2-1, with D maybe TRBD2 (6 bases). Germline loops: CDR1 SGHDN, CDR2 FVKESK. This CDR3 is built from 13 residues. V lost 2 bases to trimming and J lost 11 bases, with 13 bases between them. This CDR3 reads CASSQSGVTKQFF. Written as DNA, the CDR3 is TGTGCCAGCAGCCAATCGGGAGTCACCAAGCAGTTCTTC.

CDR3 residues: CASSLDREVIEAFF. The CDR3 DNA is TGTGCCAGCAGCTTAGACAGGGAGGTCATTGAAGCTTTCTTT. This chain links TRBV7-2 with TRBJ1-1, with TRBD1 as a possible D gene (6 bases). From germline, CDR1 is SGHTA and CDR2 FQGNSA. This CDR3 contains 14 residues. With 1 base removed from V and 7 bases from J, the gap between germline ends came to 13 bases. Using reference TRBV7-2 and TRBJ1-1 for the parts outside the CDR3, the full variable domain is GAGVSQSPSNKVTEKGKDVELRCDPISGHTALYWYRQSLGQGLEFLIYFQGNSAPDKSGLPSDRFSAERTGGSVSTLTIQRTQQEDSAVYLCASSLDREVIEAFFGQGTRLTVV.

This clone was recorded a few times. The chain employs TRBV27 and TRBJ2-3; D is undetermined. Germline CDR1 and CDR2: MNHEY and SMNVEV (reference sequence). V was pared by 5 bases and J by 4 bases, with 10 bases between. The CDR3 is 13 residues long. CDR3 loop: CASSAIFPDTQYF. CDR3 bases: TGTGCCAGCAGTGCCATCTTTCCAGATACGCAGTATTTT.

V and J are TRBV19 and TRBJ1-5; perhaps TRBD1 as D (5 bases). Between the trimmed V and J ends, which lost 7 bases and 0 bases, there was a span of 16 bases. There are 16 residues in the CDR3. The germline gives CDR1 LNHDA, CDR2 SQIVND (reference sequence). The CDR3 is CASIRDGPRSNQPQHF. CDR3 nucleotide sequence: TGTGCCAGTATAAGGGACGGACCTCGTAGCAATCAGCCCCAGCATTTT.

The V call is TRBV28, the J call TRBJ2-6; D is undetermined. Germline V CDR1 and CDR2: MDHEN, SYDVKM. The CDR3 length is 16 residues. Trimming shortened V by 1 base and J by 0 bases, and 7 bases separated the two germline ends. The CDR3: CASSLYGFSGANVLTF. Here the CDR3 DNA reads TGTGCCAGCAGTTTATATGGTTTCTCTGGGGCCAACGTCCTGACTTTC.

V is TRBV2 and J is TRBJ1-5; TRBD1 agrees at 7 bases. Germline V gene sequence: CDR1 SNHLY, CDR2 FYNNEI. This CDR3 has 16 amino acids. Trimming cost V 2 bases and J 3 bases; bases outside gene matches: 7. CDR3 bases: TGTGCCAGCAGTGAACAGACAGGGACGATCAATCAGCCCCAGCATTTT. Translated: CASSEQTGTINQPQHF.

The chain uses TRBV7-2 and TRBJ2-1; perhaps TRBD2 as D (5 bases). Trimming removed 5 bases at V and 12 bases at J, with 14 bases between. The CDR3 consists of 12 residues. Looked up from germline, CDR1 is SGHTA and CDR2 is FQGNSA. The CDR3 is CASSTRLTAQFF. For the CDR3, the DNA is TGTGCCAGCAGCACTAGGTTAACGGCGCAGTTCTTC. The full variable domain, in which reference TRBV7-2 and TRBJ2-1 provide the parts outside the CDR3, is GAGVSQSPSNKVTEKGKDVELRCDPISGHTALYWYRQSLGQGLEFLIYFQGNSAPDKSGLPSDRFSAERTGGSVSTLTIQRTQQEDSAVYLCASSTRLTAQFFGPGTRLTVL.

This clone was detected once. The V and J genes are TRBV7-9 and TRBJ1-1, with D tentatively TRBD1 (6 bases). From germline, CDR1 is SEHNR and CDR2 FQNEAQ (reference sequence). The CDR3 covers 14 residues. V lost 1 base and J lost 11, with 17 bases in between. The CDR3 here is CASSLDRQGIGAFF. CDR3 DNA sequence: TGTGCCAGCAGCTTAGATCGGCAGGGGATTGGGGCTTTCTTT.

The J gene is TRBJ1-2, the V gene TRBV7-2; D is undetermined. The CDR3 contains 12 residues. Trimming left V 4 bases short and J 1 base short, with 4 bases between. Germline CDR1 and CDR2: SGHTA and FQGNSA. The CDR3: CASSSNNYGYTF. DNA for the CDR3: TGTGCCAGCAGCTCAAATAACTATGGCTACACCTTC.